These 18 T cell receptor beta chains came from one sample sequenced in a study of shared clonotypes between healthy human individuals (dated by TCRdb to 2018 to 2021). The receptor library was made with the immunoSEQ multiplex PCR assay. TCRdb carries this immuneACCESS record with in-frame sequences only. Its versions omit some clonotypes, under half of them owing to an unresolved V gene in the studies checked, with the rest unexplained. In this sample the table shows around 500,000 clones, around 79% of which occur a single time. Roughly an eighth of the sample comes from the top ten. The specimen was PBMCs. The receptors were gathered from a woman aged 40 to 50 in good health. Some clones in this sample may be carry-over from other donors' samples.

This sequence joins TRBV6-5 and TRBJ1-2, with TRBD1 matching over 7 bases. This CDR3 has 15 amino acids. The V segment lost 5 bases and the J segment 1 base; nucleotides outside the gene matches: 7. The V gene's germline CDR1 is MNHEY and CDR2 SVGAGI. CDR3: CASSRGQIFNYGYTF. The CDR3 DNA is TGTGCCAGCAGTCGGGGACAGATCTTTAACTATGGCTACACCTTC.

The chain combines TRBV10-3 with TRBJ2-2; 9 nucleotides agree with TRBD2. V dropped 6 bases and J dropped 2; count of bases not matched to a gene: 4. The CDR3 consists of 15 residues. Per the germline V gene, CDR1 is ENHRY and CDR2 is SYGVKD. In DNA, the CDR3 is TGTGCCATCAGCCTAGCGGGGTTCAACACCGGGGAGCTGTTTTTT. Its protein is CAISLAGFNTGELFF.

The chain has TRBV15 and TRBJ1-5, with D tentatively TRBD1 (6 bases). The germline V and J ends were trimmed by 0 bases and 4 bases, with 10 bases remaining between them. This CDR3 contains 15 residues. Germline V gene lookup returns CDR1 LNHNV and CDR2 YYDKDF (reference sequence). CDR3 region: CATSRDVRGNQPQHF. CDR3 bases: TGTGCCACCAGCAGAGATGTCAGGGGTAATCAGCCCCAGCATTTT.

This clone showed up many times. This chain uses TRBV6-5 with TRBJ1-1, with TRBD1 matching 10 bases. Germline loops: CDR1 MNHEY, CDR2 SVGAGI. The CDR3 is 15 residues long. With 4 bases clipped from V and 3 bases from J, the junction kept 5 bases outside the gene matches. The CDR3 is CASSSGQGFYTEAFF. For the CDR3, the DNA is TGTGCCAGCAGTTCGGGACAGGGGTTTTACACTGAAGCTTTCTTT.

The chain combines TRBV18 with TRBJ2-1; either TRBD1 or TRBD2 may fit D (5 bases each). The V end was cut by 3 bases, the J end by 9 bases, with 18 bases between. CDR1 is KGHSH and CDR2 is LQKENI in the germline V gene. The CDR3 extends over 15 amino acids. CDR3 in amino acids: CASSPSGRSVFEQFF. The CDR3 DNA reads TGTGCCAGCTCACCGTCGGGACGGAGCGTGTTTGAGCAGTTCTTC.

The chain recombines TRBV14 with TRBJ2-5, with 7 bases matching TRBD1. The CDR3 runs 15 residues. The V gene's germline CDR1 is SGHDN and CDR2 FVKESK. The trim removed 4 bases at V and 2 bases at J, leaving 7 bases unmatched. The CDR3 region is CASSPSRQGQETQYF. The CDR3 nucleotides are TGTGCCAGCAGCCCCTCCCGACAGGGACAAGAGACCCAGTACTTC.

In this sample, this clone turned up once. V gene TRBV4-3 combines with J gene TRBJ2-3; D ambiguous. The CDR3 is made up of 14 amino acids. CDR1 is LGHNA, CDR2 YSLEER, per germline. Trimming pared 0 bases from V and 2 bases from J, leaving 6 bases between. CDR3 region: CASSQDTNTDTQYF. CDR3 DNA: TGCGCCAGCAGCCAAGACACTAACACAGATACGCAGTATTTT.

The chain combines TRBV2 with TRBJ2-2; tentatively, D is TRBD1 or TRBD2 (5 bases each). The CDR3 has 14 residues. The V gene's germline CDR1 is SNHLY and CDR2 FYNNEI. Trimming pared 7 bases from V and 5 bases from J, leaving 14 bases between. The CDR3 bases are TGTGCCAGCAACCGGGACGGAGGAACCGGGGAGCTGTTTTTT. Translation: CASNRDGGTGELFF.

The table lists this clone with many counts. J is TRBJ2-1 and V is TRBV4-2; 14 positions match TRBD2. The length of the CDR3 is 18 residues. The germline V gene encodes CDR1 LGHNA and CDR2 YNFKEQ. V was pared by 5 bases and J by 3 bases, with 9 bases of the junction left unmatched. The DNA for the CDR3 is TGTGCCAGCAGCTACAGGACTAGCGGGAGGATAGGCTACAATGAGCAGTTCTTC. This sequence encodes CASSYRTSGRIGYNEQFF.

Turning to this clone: At one end the junction does not follow the germline gene, possibly because of a read error. The V and J genes are TRBV5-4 and TRBJ2-1; the match to TRBD1 covers 7 bases. This CDR3 is built from 15 residues. CDR1 and CDR2 (germline): SGHNT, YYREEE (reference sequence). CDR3 bases: TGTGCCAGCAGCTCGGGACAGTATTCCTACAATGAGCGGTTCTTC. The encoded protein is CASSSGQYSYNERFF.

This clone was counted a single time. This chain connects TRBV18 to TRBJ2-3; tentative D call: TRBD2 (6 bases). CDR1 is KGHSH and CDR2 is LQKENI in the germline V gene. This CDR3 contains 14 residues. V shed 3 bases and J shed 3 bases, with 10 bases lying between them. CDR3 DNA: TGTGCCAGCTCACCGCATGGGGGGACAGATACGCAGTATTTT. It yields the protein CASSPHGGTDTQYF.

The chain is built from TRBV5-4 and TRBJ1-3; 7 bases fit TRBD1. V shed 4 bases and J 0 bases; nucleotides not matched to a gene: 1. There are 14 residues in the CDR3. Germline CDR1 is SGHNT and CDR2 is YYREEE (reference sequence). CDR3 DNA sequence: TGTGCCAGCAGCAACAGGGGCTCTGGAAACACCATATATTTT. Its protein product is CASSNRGSGNTIYF.

This chain uses TRBV2 with TRBJ1-5; D might be TRBD1 (6 bases). The CDR3 loop spans 15 amino acids. Trimming removed 4 bases at V and 3 bases at J, with 13 bases between. Germline values: CDR1 SNHLY, CDR2 FYNNEI. Written as DNA, the CDR3 is TGTGCCAGCAGTGGCATGGGGGCTGACAATCAGCCCCAGCATTTT. Residues: CASSGMGADNQPQHF.

This clone occurred a few times. The chain links TRBV7-2 to TRBJ1-2; D is unresolved. Germline assignment: CDR1 SGHTA and CDR2 FQGNSA. Trimming pared 0 bases from V and 3 bases from J, leaving 5 bases between. This CDR3 has 13 residues. The CDR3 sequence is CASSLASYYGYTF. The DNA of the CDR3 is TGTGCCAGCAGCTTAGCCAGTTACTATGGCTACACCTTC.

The chain joins TRBV25-1 to TRBJ2-2, with D possibly matching TRBD2 (5 bases). V was trimmed by 4 bases and J by 7 bases, leaving 16 bases between them. The CDR3 has 15 residues. Germline V CDR1 and CDR2: MGHDK, SYGVNS. The CDR3 sequence: CASSAPSGIGGELFF. For the CDR3, the DNA is TGTGCCAGCAGTGCACCCTCGGGGATCGGCGGGGAGCTGTTTTTT.

This sequence joins TRBV11-3 and TRBJ2-1; D possibly corresponds to TRBD1 (6 bases). Germline V lookup: CDR1 SGHNT, CDR2 YENEEA. The CDR3 length is 13 residues. The germline V and J ends were trimmed by 5 bases and 9 bases, with 14 bases remaining between them. The CDR3: CASSQGYRFEQFF. The CDR3 DNA reads TGTGCCAGCAGCCAGGGGTATCGCTTTGAGCAGTTCTTC.

V usage is TRBV19 and J usage is TRBJ2-3, with 11 bases lining up with TRBD1. Germline CDR1 and CDR2: LNHDA and SQIVND (reference sequence). The CDR3 spans 17 residues. After removal of 3 bases from V and 3 bases from J, the junction contained 8 bases not matched to a gene. The CDR3 sequence: CASSMRTGGYLTDTQYF. CDR3 nucleotide sequence: TGTGCCAGTAGTATGAGGACAGGGGGCTATCTGACAGATACGCAGTATTTT. The full variable domain, rest sourced from reference TRBV19 and TRBJ2-3, is DGGITQSPKYLFRKEGQNVTLSCEQNLNHDAMYWYRQDPGQGLRLIYYSQIVNDFQKGDIAEGYSVSREKKESFPLTVTSAQKNPTAFYLCASSMRTGGYLTDTQYFGPGTRLTVL.

V usage is TRBV7-3 and J usage is TRBJ1-1; tentatively, D is TRBD1 (6 bases). CDR1 is SGHTA and CDR2 is FQGTGA in the germline V gene. V was shortened by 5 bases and J by 2 bases, with 9 bases between the two germline ends. This CDR3 contains 13 residues. In nucleotides, the CDR3 is TGTGCCAGCAGCCAACAGGGAAACACTGAAGCTTTCTTT. Its translation is CASSQQGNTEAFF.